This T cell receptor beta chain was recorded in a study of blood T cell repertoires in COVID-19 (dated by TCRdb to 2020 to 2021). In terms of the full investigation: The collaborator samples originated in the United States, Italy and Spain and spanned the acute and convalescent phases of COVID-19. The prospective study material was composed of cDNA or gDNA derived from T cells, B-cell-depleted T cells, or PBMCs. Subjects who had been exposed to COVID-19, were actively infected with it, or had recovered from it provided the deeply sampled blood TCRbeta repertoires that made up the dataset. The repertoires were made available in a free public database intended to serve as a resource for research on the immune response to SARS-CoV-2. The samples were drawn from two sources: the first 160 participants of the ongoing ImmuneRACE study, and approximately 1,300 subjects contributed by 6 global collaborators. Nearly every sample came with metadata listing a de-identified subject ID, COVID-19 status, age in years and sex. Where available, HLA class I and class II types were obtained from metadata supplied by the sample provider rather than from assay-based typing. Study-wide conclusions, independent of this receptor: How much clinical and demographic metadata was included differed by source and by participant, and the metadata was provided uncurated.

Note on this clone: It lacks a known antigen. Per-base quality was not reported, and no clone a single base away is much larger than it.

Each collaborating institution followed its own protocols to collect whole blood in K2EDTA tubes. For TCRbeta analysis, collaborators shipped samples in one of three forms: frozen whole blood, isolated PBMCs, or DNA extracted from either of those sample types. Clipping removes 6 bases from V and 5 bases from J, with 5 as the unmatched junction base count. For CDR1 and CDR2, the germline V gene lists MNHEY and SVGAGI. The CDR3 covers 14 residues, taking in both the cysteine and the phenylalanine. The read is trimmed to its CDR3 DNA, 42 bases read in frame from base 1. The immunoSEQ Assay, a bias-controlled multiplex PCR, was used to amplify TCRbeta CDR3 regions from genomic DNA. On the study's bioinformatics: The number of nucleated cells in each sample was estimated by amplification of reference gene primers within the assay. To quantify the absolute abundance of each unique TCRbeta CDR3 rearrangement, sequence reads were collapsed and filtered. Productive Simpson clonality was computed per sample as the square root of Simpson's diversity index over productive rearrangements. TCRdb retrieved this table from immuneACCESS and kept in-frame rearrangements only. Not all clones are present; in checked studies, unresolved V genes account for under half, and no reason is known for the remainder. For V, J and clone size, that table is used; D and trimming come from the DNA. In this sample the table shows about 110,000 clones, approximately 92% of which occur a single time. Approximately 30% of the sample belongs to the ten largest clones.

Sequencing used peripheral blood. This TCR came from a woman aged 80 or over with acute or convalescent COVID-19. The chain is assembled from TRBV6-5 and TRBJ2-2; the junction holds 8 bases that match TRBD2. The bases read TGTGCCAGCAGACGGGGGGGTGAGACCGGGGAGCTGTTTTTT. Its coded protein is CASRRGGETGELFF.